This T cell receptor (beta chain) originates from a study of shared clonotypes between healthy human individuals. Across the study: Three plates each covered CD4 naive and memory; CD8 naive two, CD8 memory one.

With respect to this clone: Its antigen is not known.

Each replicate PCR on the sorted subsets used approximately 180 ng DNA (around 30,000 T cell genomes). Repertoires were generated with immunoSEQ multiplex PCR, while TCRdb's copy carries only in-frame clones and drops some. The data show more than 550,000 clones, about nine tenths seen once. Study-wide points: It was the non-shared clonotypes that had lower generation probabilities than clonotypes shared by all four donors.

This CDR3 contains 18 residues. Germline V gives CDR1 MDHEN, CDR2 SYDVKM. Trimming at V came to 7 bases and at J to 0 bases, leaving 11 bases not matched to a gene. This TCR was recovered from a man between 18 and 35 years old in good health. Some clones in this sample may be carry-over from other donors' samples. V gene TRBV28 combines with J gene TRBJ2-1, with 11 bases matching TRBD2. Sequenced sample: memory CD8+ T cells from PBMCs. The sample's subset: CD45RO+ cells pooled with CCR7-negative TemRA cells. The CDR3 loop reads CASKVAGGQISSYNEQFF. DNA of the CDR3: TGTGCCAGCAAAGTAGCGGGAGGGCAGATTAGCTCCTACAATGAGCAGTTCTTC.